The next 12 T cell receptor beta chains were all read from a single sample in a study of molecular identifiers for immune sequencing clone quantification. TCRdb ran MiXCR on the PCR reads and lists one entry per CDR3 protein. The sample gives about 330,000 distinct CDR3 sequences, 24% of which show up once; 0.74% is in the top ten. The sequenced material came from naive CD8+ T cells from blood, with Jurkat cell RNA spiked in. The subset denotes: FACS-sorted CD8+CD4-CCR7+CD45RA+ naive T cells. The receptor set was obtained from a human donor in good health. Some libraries in this study had Jurkat cell RNA spiked in.

Ten or more counts support this clonotype. The chain's CDR3 is CASSDRGPWDSPLHF. DNA of the CDR3: TGTGCCAGCAGTGACAGGGGGCCTTGGGATTCACCCCTCCACTTT. V and J are TRBV27 and TRBJ1-6, with TRBD1 matching over 10 bases. CDR1 and CDR2 (germline): MNHEY, SMNVEV (reference sequence). Trimming cost V 5 bases and J 8 bases; bases outside gene matches: 6. This CDR3 spans 15 amino acids.

This clonotype was detected a few times. The chain carries TRBV2 and TRBJ2-2; D unclear. The CDR3 consists of 12 residues. The V gene lost 7 bases and the J gene lost 3 bases, with 6 bases spanning the gap. Per the germline V gene, CDR1 is SNHLY and CDR2 is FYNNEI. The CDR3 reads CASIQDTGELFF. The CDR3 nucleotides read TGTGCCAGCATCCAGGACACCGGGGAGCTGTTTTTT.

This clonotype was seen a single time. A read error may explain this, as a much larger clone is one base away. The J gene is TRBJ2-7, the V gene TRBV10-3, with TRBD2 matching over 7 bases. From germline, CDR1 is ENHRY and CDR2 SYGVKD. With V trimmed by 3 bases and J by 5 bases, 4 bases remained unmatched. The CDR3 is made up of 13 amino acids. The CDR3 bases are TGTGCCATCAGTGATACGAGCGGGGACGAGCAGTACTTC. Protein sequence: CAISDTSGDEQYF.

This clonotype was counted many times. The chain joins TRBV6-2 or TRBV6-3 to TRBJ2-7; the D is unclear. There are 10 residues in the CDR3. CDR1 and CDR2 from the germline V gene are MNHEY and SVGEGT. Deletions cut 5 bases from V and 7 bases from J, with 6 bases between. The CDR3 reads CASSHREQYF. DNA of the CDR3: TGTGCCAGCAGTCACCGGGAGCAGTACTTC.

This clonotype showed up many times. This sequence joins TRBV12-3 or TRBV12-4 and TRBJ2-3; D may be TRBD1 or TRBD2 (5 bases each). The CDR3 is 15 amino acids. Deletions cut 6 bases from V and 2 bases from J, with 15 bases between. The CDR3 is CASRGPRGVTDTQYF. The DNA for the CDR3 is TGTGCCAGCAGGGGACCAAGAGGGGTCACAGATACGCAGTATTTT.

This clonotype was observed a handful of times. This sequence joins TRBV25-1 and TRBJ2-7, with D possibly TRBD1 on 6 matching bases. The CDR3 totals 14 residues. Trimming shortened V by 1 base and J by 4 bases, and 11 bases separated the two germline ends. CDR1 MGHDK and CDR2 SYGVNS come from the germline V gene. In DNA, the CDR3 is TGTGCCAGCAGTGAATCGCAGGGGATATACGAGCAGTACTTC. It yields the protein CASSESQGIYEQYF.

This chain connects TRBV19 to TRBJ1-1; D is unresolved. The ends were cut back, 11 bases at V and 0 bases at J, with 13 bases in the middle. The CDR3 consists of 13 residues. CDR1 is LNHDA, CDR2 SQIVND, per germline (reference sequence). The CDR3 is CAAEAAMNTEAFF. CDR3 sequence (DNA): TGTGCCGCCGAGGCAGCCATGAACACTGAAGCTTTCTTT.

This clonotype has more than one count but fewer than ten. This chain joins TRBV7-2 and TRBJ2-7; D gene uncertain. Germline CDR1 SGHTA, CDR2 FQGNSA. With 5 bases removed from V and 3 bases from J, the gap between germline ends came to 20 bases. This CDR3 has 16 residues. CDR3 amino acids: CASSPWAEGLVYEQYF. DNA for the CDR3: TGTGCCAGCAGCCCTTGGGCCGAAGGCCTAGTCTACGAGCAGTACTTC. The whole variable domain, filled in from reference TRBV7-2 and TRBJ2-7, reads GAGVSQSPSNKVTEKGKDVELRCDPISGHTALYWYRQSLGQGLEFLIYFQGNSAPDKSGLPSDRFSAERTGGSVSTLTIQRTQQEDSAVYLCASSPWAEGLVYEQYFGPGTRLTVT.

The rearrangement uses TRBV7-9 and TRBJ2-7, with D perhaps matching TRBD2 (5 bases). The CDR3 loop spans 14 amino acids. The V and J ends lost 6 bases and 6 bases respectively, with 18 bases between them. Germline-derived CDR1 and CDR2 are SEHNR and FQNEAQ (reference sequence). In DNA, the CDR3 is TGTGCCAGCAGGGACGGGGTAGCGAGCTCCGAGCAGTACTTC. As protein: CASRDGVASSEQYF.

As regards this clonotype: This sequence may be a read error, since a much larger clone differs from it by one base. The chain recombines TRBV7-3 with TRBJ2-3; D unresolved. The CDR3 totals 15 residues. From germline, CDR1 is SGHTA and CDR2 FQGTGA. V lost 3 bases and J lost 4, with 14 bases in between. CDR3 DNA: TGTGCCAGCAGCTTTGGAGCGACGATGGCAGATACGCAGTATTTT. Protein product: CASSFGATMADTQYF.

On this clonotype: This CDR3 is missing its conserved last phenylalanine or tryptophan, likely due to a read error. This chain joins TRBV11-2 and TRBJ1-1, with D maybe TRBD1 (6 bases). Germline loops: CDR1 SGHAT, CDR2 FQNNGV. V was shortened by 2 bases and J by 5 bases, with 12 bases between the two germline ends. CDR3 length equals 14 residues. The CDR3 loop reads CASSLFQGNTEAFL. The DNA for the CDR3 is TGTGCCAGCAGCTTATTTCAGGGGAATACTGAAGCTTTCCTT.

To note about this clonotype: A much larger clone lies a single base off, so this may be a read error. The chain joins TRBV5-4 to TRBJ2-7, with 7 nucleotides matching TRBD1. The CDR3 is 14 residues long. Germline CDR1 SGHNT, CDR2 YYREEE (reference sequence). The ends lost 3 bases at V and 2 bases at J; junction bases unmatched: 5. The CDR3, as DNA: TGTGCCAGCAGCTACTGGGGACAGACCTACGAGCAGTACTTC. This gives the protein CASSYWGQTYEQYF.